This T cell receptor (beta chain) was identified during a study of CD8+ T cells in alopecia areata. Overall study: Tofacitinib was given for 6 to 18 months, then stopped for 6 months. The study, taken as a whole, reports: Lesional scalp exceeded normal scalp in clonality, especially in alopecia totalis/universalis.

This clone appeared once. Its specificity is unknown. The CDR3 sequence is 17 residues long. V was shortened by 4 bases and J by 0 bases, with 13 bases between the two germline ends. The V gene's germline CDR1 is MGHRA and CDR2 YSYEKL. Following RNA extraction, reverse transcription yielded cDNA that acted as the sequencing template. Assay used: immunoSEQ multiplex PCR; TCRdb lists only in-frame clones, some missing. Of approximately 180,000 clones listed, 67% are singletons. The rearrangement joins TRBV4-1 to TRBJ2-6; D gene ambiguous. This TCR was recovered from a human donor with alopecia areata. The sequencing used CD8+ T cells sorted from blood, collected at week 0. CDR3 DNA sequence: TGCGCCAGCAGCCTGGGGTCATTCTCCTCTGGGGCCAACGTCCTGACTTTC. Amino acid sequence: CASSLGSFSSGANVLTF.